This TCR beta chain originates from a study of CD8+CD57+ T cells in acquired aplastic anemia. Whole-study context: Sorted cells (CD4+ and CD8+) yielded DNA amounts that averaged about 2.9 ug. Study results and limitations: CD8+ Simpson's diversity showed no significant patient-control difference.

An expansion of CD8+CD57+ cells by flow cytometry had been shown in patients chosen for sequencing. Germline CDR1 reads LGHNA; CDR2 reads YSLEER. Between the trimmed V and J ends, which lost 0 bases and 1 base, there was a span of 16 bases. The CDR3 is 17 amino acids. This clonotype was observed a single time. Its target is not known. Being one base from a much bigger clone, this may be a read error. According to the study, genomic DNA was the template for TCR beta VDJ and CDR3 profiling. Each CDR3 protein gets one entry after TCRdb re-called the reads with MiXCR. The sample carries about 120,000 distinct CDR3 sequences, 55% to 60% recorded once.

The TCR was taken from a human donor with aplastic anemia. The chain employs TRBV4-3 and TRBJ2-7; D is unclear. Sequencing was carried out using sorted CD4+, CD8+, or CD8+CD57+ T cells (not recorded which) from PBMCs. The CDR3 region has the DNA TGCGCCAGCAGCCAAGATCGTGGCAGTGCACCTTCCTACGAGCAGTACTTC. It is translated as CASSQDRGSAPSYEQYF.